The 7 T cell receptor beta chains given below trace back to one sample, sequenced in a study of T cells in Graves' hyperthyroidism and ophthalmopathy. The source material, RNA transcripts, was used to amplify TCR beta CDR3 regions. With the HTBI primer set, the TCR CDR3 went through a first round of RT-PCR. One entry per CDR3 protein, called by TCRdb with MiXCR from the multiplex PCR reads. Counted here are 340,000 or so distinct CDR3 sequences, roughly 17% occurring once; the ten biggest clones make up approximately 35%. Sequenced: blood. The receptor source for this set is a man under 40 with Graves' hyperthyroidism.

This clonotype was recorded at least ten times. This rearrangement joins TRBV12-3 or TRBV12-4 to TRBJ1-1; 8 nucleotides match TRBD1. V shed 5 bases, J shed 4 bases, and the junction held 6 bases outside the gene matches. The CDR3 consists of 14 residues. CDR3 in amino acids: CASSPGGVGTEAFF. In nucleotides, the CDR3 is TGTGCCAGCAGTCCAGGGGGCGTTGGCACTGAAGCTTTCTTT.

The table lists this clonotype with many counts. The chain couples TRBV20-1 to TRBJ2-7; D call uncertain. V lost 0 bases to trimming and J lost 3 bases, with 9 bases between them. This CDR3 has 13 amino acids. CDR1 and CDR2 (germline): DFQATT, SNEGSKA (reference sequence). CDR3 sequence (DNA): TGCAGTGCTAGAGATCTCAGCGACTACGAGCAGTACTTC. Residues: CSARDLSDYEQYF.

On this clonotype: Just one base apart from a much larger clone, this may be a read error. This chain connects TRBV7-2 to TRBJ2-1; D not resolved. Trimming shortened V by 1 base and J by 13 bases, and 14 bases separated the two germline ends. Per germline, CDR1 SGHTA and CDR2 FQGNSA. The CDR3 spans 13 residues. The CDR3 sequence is CASSLGAPSFQFF. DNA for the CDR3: TGTGCCAGCAGCTTAGGTGCGCCGTCCTTCCAGTTCTTC.

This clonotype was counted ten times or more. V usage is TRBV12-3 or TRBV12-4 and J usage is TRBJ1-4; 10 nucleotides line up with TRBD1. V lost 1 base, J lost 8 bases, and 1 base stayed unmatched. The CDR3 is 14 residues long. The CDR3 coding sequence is TGTGCCAGCAGTTTAGGGACAGGGGGAGAAAAACTGTTTTTT. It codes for CASSLGTGGEKLFF.

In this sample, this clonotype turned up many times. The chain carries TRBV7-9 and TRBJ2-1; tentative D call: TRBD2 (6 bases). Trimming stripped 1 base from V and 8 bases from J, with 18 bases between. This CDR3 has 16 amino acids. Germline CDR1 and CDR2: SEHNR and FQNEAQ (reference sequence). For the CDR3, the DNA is TGTGCCAGCAGCTTAGTCCTTCGTCGGGAGCGCCATGAGCAGTTCTTC. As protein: CASSLVLRRERHEQFF. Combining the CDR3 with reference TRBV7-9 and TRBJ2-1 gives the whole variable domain DTGVSQNPRHKITKRGQNVTFRCDPISEHNRLYWYRQTLGQGPEFLTYFQNEAQLEKSRLLSDRFSAERPKGSFSTLEIQRTEQGDSAMYLCASSLVLRRERHEQFFGPGTRLTVL.

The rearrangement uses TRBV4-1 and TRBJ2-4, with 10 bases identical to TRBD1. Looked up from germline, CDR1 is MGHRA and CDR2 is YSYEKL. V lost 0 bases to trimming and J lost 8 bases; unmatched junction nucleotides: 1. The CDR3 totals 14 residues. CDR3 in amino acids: CASSQEDRGDIQYF. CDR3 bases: TGCGCCAGCAGCCAAGAGGACAGGGGGGACATTCAGTACTTC.

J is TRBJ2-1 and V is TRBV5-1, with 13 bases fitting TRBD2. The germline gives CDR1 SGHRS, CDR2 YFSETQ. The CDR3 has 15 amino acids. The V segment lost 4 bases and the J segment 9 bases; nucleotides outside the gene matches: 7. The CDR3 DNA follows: TGCGCCAGCAGCATGACACTAGCGGGAGGGAGTGAGCAGTTCTTC. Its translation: CASSMTLAGGSEQFF.